Listed below are T cell receptor beta chains from one sample, sequenced in a study of CD8+CD57+ T cells in acquired aplastic anemia. Each CDR3 protein is one row after TCRdb ran MiXCR on the reads. The repertoire holds under 350,000 distinct CDR3 sequences, with 45% to 65% as singletons. The specimen sequenced was sorted CD4+, CD8+, or CD8+CD57+ T cells (not recorded which) from PBMCs. Every receptor here comes from a human donor with aplastic anemia. Both conserved end residues are part of each CDR3. The D gene is left open where the match is weak. The size of a clone is reported for some rows only, either as once, few or many, or as a class for expanded clones.

>.|TRBJ2-1|TRBD2|TRBV19
TGTGCCAGTGGGTCGACTAGCGGGAGCTCCTACCAGTTCTTC
CASGSTSGSSYQFF
>once|TRBJ2-7|.|TRBV7-2
TGTGCCAGCAGCTTAGCTGCAGGGGTCTCCTACGAGCAGTACTTC
CASSLAAGVSYEQYF
>many|TRBJ1-1|.|TRBV4-2
TGTGCCAGCAGCCAAGACTGGTTAGGGGACACTGAAGCTTTCTTT
CASSQDWLGDTEAFF
>many|TRBJ1-2|.|TRBV4-2
TGTGCCAGCAGCCAGCCGATCCAGGGGAATGGCTACACCTTC
CASSQPIQGNGYTF
>many|TRBJ1-2|.|TRBV11-2
TGTGCCAGCAGCTCCGGACAGCTCTATGGCTACACCTTC
CASSSGQLYGYTF
>many|TRBJ2-2|.|TRBV4-2
TGTGCCAGCAGCCCCCAAGGAGAGCGGAACACCGGGGAGCTGTTTTTT
CASSPQGERNTGELFF
>.|TRBJ1-2|.|TRBV10-3
TGTGCCATCAGCGAAGGAGATGATTATGGCTACACCTTC
CAISEGDDYGYTF
>.|TRBJ2-7|TRBD2|TRBV19
TGTGCCAGTACCGCCCCCGGGACTAACTCCTACGAGCAGTACTTC
CASTAPGTNSYEQYF
>many|TRBJ1-4|.|TRBV7-9
TGTGCCAGCAGCATACGTGGGTCCAATGAAAAACTGTTTTTT
CASSIRGSNEKLFF
>few|TRBJ2-7|.|TRBV15
TGTGCCACCAGCACAACACGCAACAGGACCTACGAGCAGTACTTC
CATSTTRNRTYEQYF
>.|TRBJ1-1|.|TRBV19
TGTGCCAGTAGTGCAGGTTTCATGAATACTGAAGCTTTCTTT
CASSAGFMNTEAFF
>.|TRBJ1-2|.|TRBV7-9
TGTGCCAGCACCAACACAGACTGGGGGGCGCTAGGCTACACCTTC
CASTNTDWGALGYTF
>few|TRBJ2-5|TRBD1|TRBV7-6
TGTGCCAGCAGCTTACTTACAGGGGAAGAGACCCAGTACTTC
CASSLLTGEETQYF
>.|TRBJ1-1|.|TRBV7-9
TGTGCCAGCAGCCCCTCTCGGACGACTGAAGCTTTCTTT
CASSPSRTTEAFF
>once|TRBJ2-2|.|TRBV5-1
TGCGCCAGCAGCCTCGTAAGCCGGGAGCTGTTTTTT
CASSLVSRELFF
>.|TRBJ2-3|.|TRBV7-2
TGTGCCAGCAGCGGAACCTCCGGGACTCCGAATTTT
CASSGTSGTPNF
>.|TRBJ1-2|.|TRBV14
TGTGCCAGCAGCCAATCCCCGCTCTATGGCTACACCTTC
CASSQSPLYGYTF
>many|TRBJ1-2|.|TRBV7-9
TGTGCCAGCAGCCCGCGGACAAGCTATGGCTACACCTTC
CASSPRTSYGYTF
>.|TRBJ2-7|TRBD2|TRBV5-1
TGTGCCAGCAGCTTAAGGGCTAGCGGTGTCTCCTACGAGCAGTACTTC
CASSLRASGVSYEQYF
>.|TRBJ1-5|TRBD1|TRBV20-1
TGCAGTGCTAACAAAGGACAGGTTAATCAGCCCCAGCATTTT
CSANKGQVNQPQHF
>.|TRBJ2-7|.|TRBV5-1
TGCGCCAGCAGCTTGGCACAGGGGGGGACCTACGAGCAGTACTTC
CASSLAQGGTYEQYF
>.|TRBJ1-5|.|TRBV2
TGTGCCAGCCTTGGGTCGGGGATTCAGCCCCAGCATTTT
CASLGSGIQPQHF
>.|TRBJ2-1|TRBD1|TRBV7-9
TGTGCCAGCAGCTTAATTCGGGACAGGGACAATGAGCAGTTCTTC
CASSLIRDRDNEQFF
>many|TRBJ1-3|TRBD1|TRBV10-1
TGCGCCAGCAGTGGAAACCTAGGGACAGACTCTGGAAACACCATATATTTT
CASSGNLGTDSGNTIYF
>.|TRBJ1-4|.|TRBV10-2
TGCGCCAGCAGTGAGTCAGGGGGACTAGAAAAACTGTTTTTT
CASSESGGLEKLFF
>.|TRBJ2-5|TRBD2|TRBV7-9
TGTGCCAGCAGCTTGGGACTAGCGGCGAGAGGGACCCAGTACTTC
CASSLGLAARGTQYF
>.|TRBJ2-5|TRBD2|TRBV2
TGTGCCAACAGCCGACTAGCGGGGAAAGAGACCCAGTACTTC
CANSRLAGKETQYF
>many|TRBJ2-5|.|TRBV5-8
TGTGCCAGCAGCTTGTCCCTGGGAGAGACCCAGTACTTC
CASSLSLGETQYF